Reported below is one TCR beta chain. Its antigen is still unknown. For every subset, genomic DNA was evenly distributed across several immunoSEQ plates. This table comes from immunoSEQ multiplex PCR, and its TCRdb copy is limited to in-frame clones, with some not included. This table has fewer than 650,000 clones, around three quarters appearing once. CDR3 size: 14 residues. V was cut by 4 bases and J by 1 base, with 11 bases left in between. Germline V gene sequence: CDR1 SGHKS, CDR2 YYEKEE (reference sequence). The record originates from a study of shared clonotypes between healthy human individuals. Findings and limits, study-wide: The diversity represented, both genetic and in exposure history, was limited by few donors.

Unsorted material relied on approximately 90 million PBMCs as the source of genomic DNA. The sequence derives from a woman in her forties in good health. Some clones in this sample may be carry-over from other donors' samples. Sequencing used PBMCs. The rearrangement uses TRBV5-5 and TRBJ1-2; perhaps TRBD1 as D (5 bases). The CDR3: CASSALTVNYGYTF. CDR3 DNA sequence: TGTGCCAGCAGCGCCCTGACAGTTAACTATGGCTACACCTTC.